The 3 T cell receptor beta chains below all came from one sample that was sequenced in a study of patients and donors after allogeneic stem cell transplantation. Each CDR3 protein is one row after TCRdb ran MiXCR on the RT-PCR reads. Here the sample spans 800,000 to 1,000,000 distinct CDR3 sequences, 15% to 20% being singletons. The sample was blood, either unsorted or a sorted T cell fraction (not recorded which). These receptors all come from a human donor who was either an allogeneic HSCT recipient or a stem cell or donor lymphocyte infusion donor (not recorded which). It is not recorded whose cells these are; they may come from a transplant donor.

This clonotype was seen more than once but under ten times. The genes are TRBV5-4 and TRBJ2-1; no reliable D call. Trimming removed 0 bases at V and 8 bases at J, with 12 bases between. CDR1 and CDR2 (germline): SGHNT, YYREEE (reference sequence). This CDR3 spans 14 amino acids. The CDR3 sequence: CASSLDGKTHEQFF. CDR3 nucleotide sequence: TGTGCCAGCAGCTTGGATGGTAAAACCCATGAGCAGTTCTTC.

This clonotype was detected only a few times. The gene calls are TRBV29-1 and TRBJ2-2; no firm D call. Germline V gene data show CDR1 as SQVTM and CDR2 as ANQGSEA. The V and J ends lost 7 bases and 7 bases respectively, with 19 bases between them. CDR3 length: 14 residues. The CDR3 protein is CSATVNLGIGELFF. The CDR3 DNA reads as TGCAGCGCAACAGTGAATCTGGGGATCGGGGAGCTGTTTTTT.

V usage is TRBV24-1 and J usage is TRBJ2-3; weak D call: TRBD2 (5 bases). CDR1 KGHDR and CDR2 SFDVKD come from the germline V gene. V was pared by 9 bases and J by 2 bases, with 11 bases between. This CDR3 region has 13 residues. The chain's CDR3 is CATGGRFTDTQYF. The CDR3 DNA follows: TGTGCCACCGGCGGGCGGTTCACAGATACGCAGTATTTT.